This TCR beta chain was obtained from a study of control samples from healthy donors and cancer patients. A note on this clone: A junction boundary mismatches the germline segment, possibly from a read error.

Produced via immunoSEQ multiplex PCR; TCRdb's table is partial and in-frame only. Of 110,000 or so clones in the sample, roughly 79% are singletons; the top ten hold around 6.4%. The CDR3 spans 15 residues. Germline CDR1 is SSHAT and CDR2 is FNYEAQ (reference sequence). The receptor's source is a man between 18 and 35 years old in good health. The chain has TRBV7-7 and TRBJ2-5, with a weak D call TRBD2 (5 bases). Sequencing was done on a sample of blood. CDR3 residues: CASSLIVNGEETQYF. Here the CDR3 DNA reads TGTGCTAGCAGCTTAATTGTAAACGGGGAAGAGACCCAGTACTTC.